This TCR beta chain was captured in a study of blood T cells in healthy people across ages. General study results and limits: Roughly linear age-related decline in beta diversity appeared, significant by age 40.

Each sample yielded at least 6.5 million isolated PBMCs. Note on this clonotype: Its antigen is not identified.

The germline V and J ends were trimmed by 6 bases and 1 base, with 9 bases remaining between them. This CDR3 is 14 amino acids long. Through a sample-barcoded 5' primer and a J-beta primer mix, a second PCR was run for 7 to 11 cycles. Every molecule of cDNA carried a tag from a template-switch adaptor with 12 random nucleotides. From the 5' RACE reads, TCRdb called clonotypes with MiXCR, one entry per CDR3 protein. The sample records around 1,500,000 distinct CDR3 sequences, over 25% being singletons. The V gene is TRBV12-3 or TRBV12-4, the J gene TRBJ1-4, with D possibly TRBD1 on 6 matching bases. The sequenced sample was blood. The source is a woman in her twenties or thirties in good health. The CDR3 protein is CASSTGITNEKLFF. The CDR3 DNA reads TGTGCCAGCAGCACAGGGATAACTAATGAAAAACTGTTTTTT.